This passage covers 19 T cell receptor beta chains from one sample sequenced in a study of blood T cells in healthy people across ages (dated by TCRdb to the mid-2010s). The method behind the library was 5' RACE. TCRdb records Illumina HiSeq 2500 as the sequencer. A second PCR of roughly 7 to 12 cycles was performed with a sample-barcoded 5' primer and a J-beta primer mix. TCRdb reworked the public reads: Q25 trimming with fastp, MiXCR clone assembly, productive beta chains retained. Here each entry gathers all rows of one CDR3 protein and keeps the most common genes and DNA. The sample table shows approximately 800,000 distinct CDR3 sequences, and roughly 25% are seen once. Over 2.5% of the sample rests with the top ten. These data also featured in a second study, about T cells of mothers and their children.

Sequencing input: blood. These receptor sequences come from a boy between 10 and 17 years old in good health.

This clonotype was seen a few times. The chain combines TRBV6-1 with TRBJ2-3; 9 bases match TRBD2. Germline V gene data show CDR1 as MNHNS and CDR2 as SASEGT. V lost 4 bases to trimming and J lost 5 bases; unmatched junction nucleotides: 13. This CDR3 has 17 amino acids. CDR3 nucleotides: TGTGCCAGCAGTGTATTAATAGGCGGGGGGGCGGAAGATACGCAGTATTTT. Protein sequence: CASSVLIGGGAEDTQYF.

This clonotype was seen only a few times. The chain is built from TRBV9 and TRBJ2-1, with TRBD2 identical over 9 bases. The CDR3 contains 16 residues. V trimming: 3 bases; J trimming: 2 bases; junction bases outside the gene matches: 6. The germline V gene has CDR1 SGDLS and CDR2 YYNGEE. The CDR3, as DNA: TGTGCCAGCAGCGCGTCCGGGACTAGCCCCTACAATGAGCAGTTCTTC. This translates into CASSASGTSPYNEQFF.

This chain joins TRBV2 and TRBJ1-2, with 9 bases fitting TRBD1. After removal of 8 bases from V and 3 bases from J, the junction contained 4 bases not matched to a gene. Germline V gives CDR1 SNHLY, CDR2 FYNNEI. The CDR3 runs to 13 residues. The CDR3 nucleotides read TGTGCCAGCCGACGGGACAGGGACTATGGCTACACCTTC. Protein: CASRRDRDYGYTF. The full variable domain, with the rest looked up from reference TRBV2 and TRBJ1-2, is EPEVTQTPSHQVTQMGQEVILRCVPISNHLYFYWYRQILGQKVEFLVSFYNNEISEKSEIFDDQFSVERPDGSNFTLKIRSTKLEDSAMYFCASRRDRDYGYTFGSGTRLTVV.

In its sample, this clonotype was seen a few times. The chain uses TRBV12-3 or TRBV12-4 and TRBJ2-5; TRBD2 agrees at 8 bases. The better agreement between TRBJ2-7 and the DNA end casts doubt on the J call. CDR3 length equals 13 residues. The CDR3 DNA is TGTGCCAGCAGAGCGGGGGCCTTTGGCGAGCAGTACTTC. This sequence encodes CASRAGAFGEQYF.

CDR3 sequence: CASSPWDRGEEKLFF. The CDR3 nucleotides read TGTGCCAGCAGCCCCTGGGACAGGGGTGAAGAAAAACTGTTTTTT. The chain links TRBV3-1 to TRBJ1-4; 10 positions match TRBD1. This CDR3 region has 15 residues. Germline V gene lookup returns CDR1 LGHDT and CDR2 YNNKEL (reference sequence). After removal of 4 bases from V and 8 bases from J, the junction contained 7 bases not matched to a gene.

The J gene is TRBJ2-5, the V gene TRBV6-1; 8 positions agree with TRBD2. V shed 6 bases, J shed 4 bases, and the junction held 10 bases outside the gene matches. Germline V CDR1 and CDR2: MNHNS, SASEGT. CDR3 size: 15 residues. The CDR3 bases are TGTGCCAGCAGCCCCGGGAGGGGGTCCCCAGAGACCCAGTACTTC. Amino acid sequence: CASSPGRGSPETQYF.

This clonotype occurred a few times. This rearrangement joins TRBV7-9 to TRBJ2-1; 7 positions match TRBD2. The V gene's germline CDR1 is SEHNR and CDR2 FQNEAQ (reference sequence). V gave up 2 bases and J gave up 1 base; unmatched junction bases: 2. The CDR3 spans 15 residues. CDR3 region: CASSLSGESYNEQFF. The CDR3 nucleotides are TGTGCCAGCAGCTTAAGCGGGGAATCCTACAATGAGCAGTTCTTC.

The chain's CDR3 is CASSRVQWSYEQYF. The CDR3 nucleotides are TGTGCCAGCAGCCGTGTTCAGTGGTCCTACGAGCAGTACTTC. V is TRBV7-8 and J is TRBJ2-5, with D unclear. The better agreement between TRBJ2-7 and the DNA end casts doubt on the J call. Germline lookup yields CDR1 SGHVS and CDR2 FQNEAQ. The CDR3 is made up of 14 amino acids.

The table lists this clonotype with many counts. V usage is TRBV12-3 or TRBV12-4 and J usage is TRBJ1-1; D is uncertain. V shed 5 bases and J shed 5 bases, with 15 bases lying between them. There are 14 residues in the CDR3. The CDR3 nucleotides read TGTGCCAGCAGTCCTGGCAGTGGAGGTACTGAAGCTTTCTTT. This translates into CASSPGSGGTEAFF.

At least ten counts were recorded for this clonotype. The V call is TRBV20-1, the J call TRBJ1-2; TRBD1 matches at 8 bases. Germline V gene sequence: CDR1 DFQATT, CDR2 SNEGSKA (reference sequence). The CDR3 has 13 amino acids. Trimming removed 3 bases from V and 7 bases from J; junction bases left unmatched: 7. The CDR3: CSASRQGTVGYTF. Written as DNA, the CDR3 is TGCAGTGCTAGTCGACAGGGGACGGTTGGCTACACCTTC.

The gene calls are TRBV19 and TRBJ2-2; D might be TRBD1 or TRBD2, each matching 5 bases. The germline V gene has CDR1 LNHDA and CDR2 SQIVND (reference sequence). The CDR3 runs to 16 residues. V was pared by 3 bases and J by 5 bases, with 16 bases between. The CDR3 nucleotides read TGTGCCAGTAGTATTATCTTCGGGGCTGGGACCGGGGAGCTGTTTTTT. Amino acid sequence: CASSIIFGAGTGELFF. Filled out from reference TRBV19 and TRBJ2-2, the complete variable domain reads DGGITQSPKYLFRKEGQNVTLSCEQNLNHDAMYWYRQDPGQGLRLIYYSQIVNDFQKGDIAEGYSVSREKKESFPLTVTSAQKNPTAFYLCASSIIFGAGTGELFFGEGSRLTVL.

The chain employs TRBV6-2 or TRBV6-3 and TRBJ1-2, with TRBD1 matching over 7 bases. The CDR3 is 16 amino acids. Losses at the gene ends were 0 bases for V and 4 bases for J; bases not matched to a gene: 8. CDR1 is MNHEY, CDR2 SVGEGT, per germline. Here the CDR3 DNA reads TGTGCCAGCAGTTACTCGATTGGGGGACAGATCTATGGCTACACCTTC. It translates to CASSYSIGGQIYGYTF.

The chain combines TRBV10-2 with TRBJ1-2; 7 positions match TRBD1. The germline gives CDR1 WSHSY, CDR2 SAAADI. The CDR3 totals 14 residues. Trimming took 10 bases from V and 6 from J; bases not matched to a gene: 14. For the CDR3, the DNA is TGCGCCACCAGACAGGGCTTCTCTTCGGATGGCTACACCTTC. This encodes CATRQGFSSDGYTF.

CDR3 sequence reads: CSAQGVSSYEQYF. The CDR3, as DNA: TGCAGTGCTCAAGGCGTTAGCTCCTACGAGCAGTACTTC. The V and J genes are TRBV20-1 and TRBJ2-7; D remains ambiguous. The CDR3 consists of 13 residues. V lost 5 bases and J lost 0, with 11 bases in between. Germline CDR1 DFQATT, CDR2 SNEGSKA (reference sequence).

This clonotype appeared a few times. One end of the junction is discordant with germline, which a read error may explain. The rearrangement uses TRBV6-6 and TRBJ1-2; no clear D gene. CDR1 MNHNY and CDR2 SVGAGI come from the germline V gene (reference sequence). This CDR3 comprises 16 residues. CDR3 sequence: CASSYSLAVTNYSYTF. As DNA, the CDR3 is TGTGCCAGCAGTTACTCTTTGGCAGTGACTAACTATAGCTACACCTTC.

V gene TRBV12-5 combines with J gene TRBJ2-6; D assignment may be TRBD1 or TRBD2 (5 bases each). The V end lost 6 bases, the J end lost 9 bases, and 18 bases lay between the germline ends. CDR1 is LGHNT, CDR2 FRNRAP, per germline. The length of the CDR3 is 15 residues. CDR3 nucleotide sequence: TGTGCTAGTGGGTCTGGGGACGGACTCCTCAACGTCCTGACTTTC. Amino acid sequence: CASGSGDGLLNVLTF.

This clonotype has more than one count but fewer than ten. This chain uses TRBV10-3 with TRBJ2-1; 7 nucleotides align to TRBD2. The last part of the DNA fits TRBJ2-5 better; the J call may be wrong. This CDR3 comprises 11 residues. The germline V gene has CDR1 ENHRY and CDR2 SYGVKD. CDR3 coding DNA: TGTGCCACCTCTAGCGGAGAGACCCAGTACTTC. It codes for CATSSGETQYF.

This clonotype was recorded many times. J is TRBJ1-1 and V is TRBV4-1; 10 bases line up with TRBD1. With 5 bases clipped from V and 2 bases from J, the junction kept 2 bases outside the gene matches. Germline V gene sequence: CDR1 MGHRA, CDR2 YSYEKL. This CDR3 spans 14 amino acids. The chain's CDR3 is CASSRTGGNTEAFF. The DNA of the CDR3 is TGCGCCAGCAGCAGGACAGGGGGTAACACTGAAGCTTTCTTT.

This rearrangement joins TRBV15 to TRBJ2-3, with 9 bases aligning to TRBD1. The CDR3 is 15 amino acids. V shed 7 bases, J shed 1 base, and the junction held 6 bases outside the gene matches. Looked up from germline, CDR1 is LNHNV and CDR2 is YYDKDF (reference sequence). In nucleotides, the CDR3 is TGTGCCACCATGGTTAGGACAGGGGGCACAGATACGCAGTATTTT. Residues: CATMVRTGGTDTQYF.